The source of this TCR beta chain is a study of blood T cell repertoires in COVID-19. Method: immunoSEQ multiplex PCR; TCRdb's copy keeps in-frame clones and lacks some. The top ten hold 8.5% to 10% of the sample, which has tens of thousands of clones, 70% to 90% seen once. The trim removed 4 bases at V and 10 bases at J, leaving 10 bases unmatched. CDR1 is SGHNT and CDR2 is YYREEE in the germline V gene (reference sequence). The CDR3 spans 15 residues. This clone was seen a handful of times. The chain is built from TRBV5-4 and TRBJ2-1, with 11 bases fitting TRBD1. The sequenced sample was peripheral blood. The TCR originated in a man aged 50-59 years with COVID-19, enrolled during active disease. Written as DNA, the CDR3 is TGTGCCAGCAGCCCAGGACAGGGGGCTTTGAAGGAGCAGTTCTTC. It encodes CASSPGQGALKEQFF. The whole variable domain, filled in from reference TRBV5-4 and TRBJ2-1, reads ETGVTQSPTHLIKTRGQQVTLRCSSQSGHNTVSWYQQALGQGPQFIFQYYREEENGRGNFPPRFSGLQFPNYSSELNVNALELDDSALYLCASSPGQGALKEQFFGPGTRLTVL.